Presented here are 8 T cell receptor beta chains from one specimen sequenced in a study of identical twins. TCRdb re-called the 5' RACE reads through MiXCR, storing one row per CDR3 protein. Among approximately 230,000 distinct CDR3 sequences, 6.5% were seen once, and the ten largest hold 13% to 15%. This sample was shared with a second study, whose subject was T cells expressing NK-cell markers.

Sequencing was carried out using CD8+ T cells sorted from blood. The receptor set was obtained from a woman aged 18 to 35 in good health.

Only a few counts were recorded for this clonotype. DNA of the CDR3: TGCGCCAGCAGTGAGAGGGCAGCCACAGATACGCAGTATTTT. This translates into CASSERAATDTQYF. J is TRBJ2-3 and V is TRBV10-1; D gene unclear. CDR3 size: 14 residues. The germline V and J ends were trimmed by 2 bases and 2 bases, with 8 bases remaining between them. Germline loops: CDR1 WNHNN, CDR2 SYGVQD (reference sequence).

The gene calls are TRBV5-5 and TRBJ1-4; D unresolved. Trimming removed 9 bases from V and 8 bases from J, with 20 bases in between. Germline V lookup: CDR1 SGHKS, CDR2 YYEKEE (reference sequence). The CDR3 covers 14 residues. The CDR3 is CAMSPGLLDEKLFF. Written as DNA, the CDR3 is TGTGCCATGAGCCCCGGGCTCCTAGACGAAAAACTGTTTTTT.

V gene TRBV12-3 or TRBV12-4 combines with J gene TRBJ1-2, with 10 bases fitting TRBD1. J lost 3 bases, V lost 3 bases, and 7 bases had no gene match. The CDR3 consists of 16 residues. The CDR3 loop reads CASSFSGTGVDYGYTF. For the CDR3, the DNA is TGTGCCAGCAGTTTTTCCGGGACAGGGGTTGACTATGGCTACACCTTC.

The V call is TRBV11-2, the J call TRBJ2-3; no firm D call. The V gene lost 0 bases and the J gene lost 0 bases, with 4 bases spanning the gap. This CDR3 is 14 amino acids long. Per germline, CDR1 SGHAT and CDR2 FQNNGV. DNA for the CDR3: TGTGCCAGCAGCTTAGAGGTCAGCACAGATACGCAGTATTTT. Translating it yields CASSLEVSTDTQYF.

This clonotype was picked up a small number of times. This chain connects TRBV5-1 to TRBJ1-1; 7 nucleotides match TRBD1. Germline assignment: CDR1 SGHRS and CDR2 YFSETQ. V gave up 2 bases and J gave up 5 bases; unmatched junction bases: 9. The CDR3 loop spans 15 amino acids. The CDR3 nucleotides are TGCGCCAGCAGCTTCGGGTACAGGGGATTGACTGAAGCTTTCTTT. Translation: CASSFGYRGLTEAFF.

In nucleotides, the CDR3 is TGTGCTAGTGGTCTTTCTCTAGCGGGGATATCCACAGATACGCAGTATTTT. This sequence encodes CASGLSLAGISTDTQYF. The gene calls are TRBV12-5 and TRBJ2-3; 9 bases align to TRBD2. The CDR3 is 17 amino acids. CDR1 and CDR2 (germline): LGHNT, FRNRAP. V shed 5 bases and J 2 bases; nucleotides not matched to a gene: 11. The full variable domain, rest sourced from reference TRBV12-5 and TRBJ2-3, is DARVTQTPRHKVTEMGQEVTMRCQPILGHNTVFWYRQTMMQGLELLAYFRNRAPLDDSGMPKDRFSAEMPDATLATLKIQPSEPRDSAVYFCASGLSLAGISTDTQYFGPGTRLTVL.

This rearrangement joins TRBV7-9 to TRBJ2-2; TRBD1 might be the D (6 bases). In germline, CDR1 is SEHNR, CDR2 FQNEAQ (reference sequence). The CDR3 totals 16 residues. V dropped 5 bases and J dropped 7 bases, with 20 bases sitting between them. In DNA, the CDR3 is TGTGCCAGCAGCCATTCCCGGACAGCGAGCGTCGGGGAGCTGTTTTTT. Its protein is CASSHSRTASVGELFF.

This clonotype was seen only a few times. This sequence joins TRBV27 and TRBJ1-1; possible D gene TRBD1, 6 bases. V dropped 4 bases and J dropped 1 base, with 13 bases sitting between them. The CDR3 length is 15 residues. The germline gives CDR1 MNHEY, CDR2 SMNVEV (reference sequence). CDR3 protein: CASSSPDSPNTEAFF. The CDR3 nucleotides are TGTGCCAGCAGTTCCCCGGACAGCCCGAACACTGAAGCTTTCTTT.